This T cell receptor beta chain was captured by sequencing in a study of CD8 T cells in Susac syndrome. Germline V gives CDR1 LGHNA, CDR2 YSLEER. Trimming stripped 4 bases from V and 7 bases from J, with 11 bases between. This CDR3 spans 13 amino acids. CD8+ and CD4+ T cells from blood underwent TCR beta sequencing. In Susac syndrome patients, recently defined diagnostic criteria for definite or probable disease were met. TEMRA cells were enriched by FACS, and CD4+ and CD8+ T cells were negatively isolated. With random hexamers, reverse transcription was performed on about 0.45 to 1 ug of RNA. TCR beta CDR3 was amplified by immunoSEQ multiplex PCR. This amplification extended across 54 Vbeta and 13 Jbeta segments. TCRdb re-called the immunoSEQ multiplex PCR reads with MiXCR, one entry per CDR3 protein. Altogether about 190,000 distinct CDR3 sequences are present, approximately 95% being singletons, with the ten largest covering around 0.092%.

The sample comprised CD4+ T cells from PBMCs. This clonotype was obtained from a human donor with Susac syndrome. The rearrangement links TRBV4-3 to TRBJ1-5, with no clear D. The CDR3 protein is CASSPSLDQPQHF. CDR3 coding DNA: TGCGCCAGCAGCCCAAGTTTGGACCAGCCCCAGCATTTT.